This T cell receptor beta chain emerged from a study of CD8 T cells in Susac syndrome. Blood CD8+ and CD4+ T cells underwent high-throughput TCR beta sequencing. The study used treatment-naive patients who had stable or active relapsing-remitting disease as multiple sclerosis controls. Negative isolation yielded the CD8+ and CD4+ T cells, while FACS enriched the TEMRA cells. The V gene's germline CDR1 is SGHVS and CDR2 FNYEAQ. The ends lost 5 bases at V and 5 bases at J; junction bases unmatched: 5. The CDR3 sequence is 13 residues long. A quantity of about 0.45 to 1 ug RNA underwent reverse transcription using random hexamers. By means of immunoSEQ multiplex PCR, TCR beta CDR3 spanning 54 Vbeta and 13 Jbeta underwent amplification. MiXCR, run by TCRdb on the immunoSEQ multiplex PCR reads, gives a single entry per CDR3 protein. The repertoire has some 140,000 distinct CDR3 sequences, roughly 76% of them found once; the top ten carry about 0.51%.

Sequencing used CD8+ T cells from PBMCs. The genes are TRBV7-6 and TRBJ2-7; 8 nucleotides match TRBD1. The sequence derives from a human donor with multiple sclerosis. DNA for the CDR3: TGTGCCAGCAGCCCCGGACAGGGAAACGAGCAGTACTTC. Protein: CASSPGQGNEQYF. Full variable domain (rest looked up from reference TRBV7-6 and TRBJ2-7): GAGVSQSPRYKVTKRGQDVALRCDPISGHVSLYWYRQALGQGPEFLTYFNYEAQQDKSGLPNDRFSAERPEGSISTLTIQRTEQRDSAMYRCASSPGQGNEQYFGPGTRLTVT.